Each of the 26 T cell receptor beta chains below was sequenced from the same sample in a study of tumor-infiltrating lymphocytes in primary liver carcinoma. A constant-region primer served to make TCR beta cDNA from about 530 ng total RNA. Three-round nested multiplex PCR performed with slightly modified ARM-PCR produced the TCR beta libraries. Researchers ran the first two PCR rounds for ten to eleven cycles each with TRBV1-TRBV30 forward primers and a C-beta reverse primer. TCRdb passed the multiplex PCR reads through MiXCR, listing each CDR3 protein once. The sample holds tens of thousands of distinct CDR3 sequences, around 80% seen once. Co-extraction of RNA and DNA was performed on about 19-31 mg of unsorted bulk tissue. Source material: liver tumor tissue from sampling region 2. The subset: tumor region T2, inferior pole. The origin of the receptors is a woman aged 25 to 39 with primary liver carcinoma and hepatitis B virus infection.

This rearrangement joins TRBV6-1 to TRBJ1-2; no reliable D call. Trimming shortened V by 6 bases and J by 0 bases, and 23 bases separated the two germline ends. The CDR3 totals 18 residues. In germline, CDR1 is MNHNS, CDR2 SASEGT. The CDR3 bases are TGTGCCAGCAGCGAGCGGTTCCTGCTCCTTAGATCTAACTATGGCTACACCTTC. Translating it yields CASSERFLLLRSNYGYTF.

Worth noting for this clonotype: It may be a read error: a sequence one base away is much more abundant. The CDR3 DNA is TGTGCCAGCAGTTACGGGACGGGGGGCCGTAGGCAGTTCTTC. This gives the protein CASSYGTGGRRQFF. This chain links TRBV6-5 with TRBJ2-1, with a weak D call TRBD2 (7 bases). CDR3 size: 14 residues. Germline V gene sequence: CDR1 MNHEY, CDR2 SVGAGI. Trimming took off 2 bases at V and 12 bases at J, with 17 bases between the two ends.

In the case of this clonotype: The germline gene is not matched at one end of the junction; a read error may be the cause. J is TRBJ2-1 and V is TRBV11-3; 8 nucleotides match TRBD2. Germline V gene sequence: CDR1 SGHNT, CDR2 YENEEA. This CDR3 is built from 15 residues. CDR3 sequence reads: CPSSRLAWERYEQFF. As DNA, the CDR3 is TGTCCCAGCAGCCGACTAGCGTGGGAGCGGTATGAGCAGTTCTTC.

Note on this clonotype: At one end, the junction sequence differs from germline, possibly due to a read error. The rearrangement uses TRBV6-1 and TRBJ2-5; 8 positions agree with TRBD1. CDR1 is MNHNS and CDR2 is SASEGT in the germline V gene. The CDR3 consists of 14 residues. The CDR3 spells CVSRVGQDRETQNF. CDR3 in DNA: TGTGTCAGCCGGGTCGGACAGGACAGGGAGACCCAGAACTTC.

This clonotype was counted between two and nine times. This chain connects TRBV2 to TRBJ2-1; the match to TRBD2 covers 9 bases. The germline gives CDR1 SNHLY, CDR2 FYNNEI. The ends lost 2 bases at V and 0 bases at J; junction bases unmatched: 11. CDR3 length: 19 residues. CDR3 loop: CASSERGLAWGSSYNEQFF. The CDR3 coding sequence is TGTGCCAGCAGTGAAAGGGGACTAGCTTGGGGGAGCTCCTACAATGAGCAGTTCTTC.

In this sample, this clonotype turned up once. Relative to the germline gene, one junction end is altered; a read error may explain this. This chain joins TRBV11-3 and TRBJ2-1; TRBD2 is a possible D gene (6 bases). Germline V gives CDR1 SGHNT, CDR2 YENEEA. CDR3 length equals 14 residues. As DNA, the CDR3 is TGTGCCAGCAGCTTATTTCCGGACTACAATGAGCAATTCTTC. Amino acids: CASSLFPDYNEQFF.

Note on this clonotype: Without the conserved terminal phenylalanine or tryptophan, this CDR3 likely stems from a read error. The V call is TRBV11-2, the J call TRBJ1-1, with 12 positions matching TRBD1. This CDR3 spans 20 amino acids. The germline gives CDR1 SGHAT, CDR2 FQNNGV. V dropped 5 bases and J dropped 7; count of bases not matched to a gene: 23. The CDR3 loop is CASSARDRGRERWSSIEAFY. CDR3 DNA sequence: TGTGCCAGCAGCGCTCGGGACAGGGGGCGCGAGAGGTGGAGTAGCATTGAAGCTTTCTAT.

Regarding this clonotype: At one of its ends the junction is not consistent with the germline gene, which may arise from a read error. The CDR3 is CASSQDRIAGTNVPTF. CDR3 coding DNA: TGTGCCAGCAGCCAAGATAGAATCGCTGGGACTAACGTCCCGACTTTC. J is TRBJ2-6 and V is TRBV4-2; 7 bases are a match to TRBD2. Germline CDR1 is LGHNA and CDR2 is YNFKEQ. The CDR3 spans 16 residues.

Remarks on this clonotype: This could be a read error, since a much larger clone is one nucleotide away. The chain carries TRBV29-1 and TRBJ2-5; D call uncertain. Germline CDR1 SQVTM, CDR2 ANQGSEA. CDR3 length: 13 amino acids. CDR3 sequence: CSVDTGLAETQCF. The CDR3 region has the DNA TGCAGCGTTGATACCGGATTGGCAGAGACCCAGTGCTTC. Drawing the rest from reference TRBV29-1 and TRBJ2-5, the complete variable domain is SAVISQKPSRDICQRGTSLTIQCQVDSQVTMMFWYRQQPGQSLTLIATANQGSEATYESGFVIDKFPISRPNLTFSTLTVSNMSPEDSSIYLCSVDTGLAETQCFGPGTRLLVL.

The rearrangement uses TRBV11-2 and TRBJ2-7; D remains unclear. Trimming pared 9 bases from V and 6 bases from J, leaving 18 bases between. Germline CDR1 is SGHAT and CDR2 is FQNNGV. The CDR3 has 13 amino acids. In DNA form, the CDR3 reads TGTGCCAGTACCTTAAGTGTTTCCCCCGAGCAGTACTTC. Translating it yields CASTLSVSPEQYF.

Concerning this clonotype: The CDR3 does not end in the conserved phenylalanine or tryptophan, so this is likely a read error. The rearrangement uses TRBV12-3 or TRBV12-4 and TRBJ2-3; TRBD2 is a possible D gene (5 bases). The CDR3 extends over 15 amino acids. The DNA of the CDR3 is TGTGCCAGGAGTTTTCCCCCTCCTAGCACAGATATGCAGTATTCT. This sequence encodes CARSFPPPSTDMQYS.

This chain links TRBV11-2 with TRBJ2-4; 9 bases line up with TRBD2. Germline V gene lookup returns CDR1 SGHAT and CDR2 FQNNGV. This CDR3 is 18 amino acids long. The V gene end was trimmed by 4 bases and the J gene end by 11 bases; junction bases not matched to a gene: 21. The CDR3 DNA reads as TGTGCCAGCAGCTCCCGATTGGGGAATAGCGGGAGTAGATACTTTCAGTACTTC. Translated: CASSSRLGNSGSRYFQYF.

With regard to this clonotype: Compared with germline, one end of the junction differs, possibly owing to a read error. The genes are TRBV11-2 and TRBJ1-1; TRBD1 matches 8 bases. Germline V gene data show CDR1 as SGHAT and CDR2 as FQNNGV. This CDR3 has 14 residues. The CDR3 loop reads CTGRYTGGRAEAIF. CDR3 nucleotides: TGTACCGGCAGATATACAGGGGGGAGGGCTGAAGCCATCTTT.

This clonotype came up once. The junction departs from germline at one end; a sequencing error may be responsible. The rearrangement links TRBV11-1 to TRBJ2-4; weak D call: TRBD2 (6 bases). CDR1 is SGHAT and CDR2 is FQDESV in the germline V gene (reference sequence). This CDR3 region has 17 residues. The DNA of the CDR3 is TGTGCCAGCAGCTTTCCCGGGACCGGCGGGACCAAAAACATTCAGTACTTT. Protein sequence: CASSFPGTGGTKNIQYF. Drawing the rest from reference TRBV11-1 and TRBJ2-4, the complete variable domain is EAEVAQSPRYKITEKSQAVAFWCDPISGHATLYWYRQILGQGPELLVQFQDESVVDDSQLPKDRFSAERLKGVDSTLKIQPAELGDSAMYLCASSFPGTGGTKNIQYFGAGTRLSVL.

In this sample, this clonotype turned up once. No conserved phenylalanine or tryptophan is present at the end of the CDR3, so a read error is the likely explanation. The CDR3 DNA reads as TGTGTCAGCAGTAGGTCAAACAATGAGCAGTTCTTA. Protein: CVSSRSNNEQFL. V gene TRBV6-5 combines with J gene TRBJ2-1; no definite D call. The germline V gene has CDR1 MNHEY and CDR2 SVGAGI. This CDR3 is 12 amino acids long.

Comment on this clonotype: A read error may account for a junction end that differs from germline. This chain connects TRBV11-1 to TRBJ2-4, with 8 bases identical to TRBD1. Looked up from germline, CDR1 is SGHAT and CDR2 is FQDESV (reference sequence). CDR3 size: 15 residues. CDR3 residues: CARSLVGTGYGIQYF. The CDR3 bases are TGTGCCAGGAGCTTGGTCGGGACAGGTTATGGCATTCAGTACTTC.

Remarks on this clonotype: Given the absence of the conserved phenylalanine or tryptophan at the CDR3 end, a read error is likely. This chain joins TRBV10-2 and TRBJ2-7, with TRBD1 matching 9 bases. Germline V gene lookup returns CDR1 WSHSY and CDR2 SAAADI. There are 13 residues in the CDR3. Trimming took 8 bases from V and 4 from J; bases not matched to a gene: 6. CDR3 sequence: CASWGQGTYEQYL. For the CDR3, the DNA is TGCGCCAGCTGGGGACAGGGTACGTACGAGCAGTACCTC.

Turning to this clonotype: Without the conserved terminal phenylalanine or tryptophan, this CDR3 likely stems from a read error. V and J are TRBV13 and TRBJ1-1; 7 bases align to TRBD1. J was trimmed by 2 bases and V by 6 bases; bases with no gene match: 6. The CDR3 runs to 14 residues. The V gene's germline CDR1 is PRHDT and CDR2 FYEKMQ (reference sequence). CDR3 protein: CASRTGTANTEAFI. CDR3 DNA sequence: TGTGCCAGCAGGACAGGGACTGCAAACACTGAAGCTTTCATT.

As concerns this clonotype: An end of the junction does not agree with germline; a read error may underlie this. The chain uses TRBV6-1 and TRBJ1-5; TRBD1 matches at 7 bases. This CDR3 has 16 amino acids. The V gene's germline CDR1 is MNHNS and CDR2 SASEGT. The CDR3 here is CANSEQGSVHSQPQHF. In nucleotides, the CDR3 is TGTGCCAACAGTGAACAGGGGAGCGTTCACAGTCAGCCCCAGCATTTT.

As for this clonotype: A read error may account for a junction end that differs from germline. The genes are TRBV6-5 and TRBJ2-7, with a tentative D call TRBD1 (6 bases). Germline V gives CDR1 MNHEY, CDR2 SVGAGI. The CDR3 contains 15 residues. The CDR3 nucleotides read TGTGCCAGCAGTTGCAAGGACAGCAGATCCTACGAGGAGTACTTC. It specifies CASSCKDSRSYEEYF.

In regard to this clonotype: One junction end disagrees with the germline gene, perhaps due to a read error. The CDR3 nucleotides are TGTGTCAGCAGTTTTCCCCCTCCTGGCACAGGTACGCAGTATTTT. The encoded protein is CVSSFPPPGTGTQYF. The rearrangement uses TRBV12-3 or TRBV12-4 and TRBJ2-3; D is possibly TRBD1 (5 bases). The CDR3 sequence is 15 residues long.

Concerning this clonotype itself: Mismatch with germline at one junction end may stem from a read error. This sequence joins TRBV10-3 and TRBJ2-1; D call uncertain. Looked up from germline, CDR1 is ENHRY and CDR2 is SYGVKD. The CDR3 is 14 residues long. Written as DNA, the CDR3 is TGTACCATCATTCCCACGGCAACCCGGGATGAGCAGTTCTTC. It yields the protein CTIIPTATRDEQFF.

Worth noting for this clonotype: The germline gene is not matched at one end of the junction; a read error may be the cause. V usage is TRBV5-4 and J usage is TRBJ2-3; tentatively, D is TRBD1 (5 bases). CDR3 length: 17 amino acids. Per the germline V gene, CDR1 is SGHNT and CDR2 is YYREEE (reference sequence). The CDR3 is CASSVDGHPPPTDTRDF. CDR3 coding DNA: TGTGCCAGCAGCGTAGACGGACACCCTCCACCCACAGATACACGGGATTTT.

Points on this clonotype: Compared with germline, one end of the junction differs, possibly owing to a read error. The chain uses TRBV10-3 and TRBJ1-3; D call uncertain. This CDR3 has 14 amino acids. Germline CDR1 is ENHRY and CDR2 is SYGVKD. CDR3 sequence: CAISGSVSENTIYF. The CDR3 region has the DNA TGTGCCATCAGTGGGTCAGTTTCTGAAAACACCATATACTTT.

As to this clonotype: Germline is not matched at one junction end, which may reflect a read error. The chain carries TRBV12-3 or TRBV12-4 and TRBJ2-1; 9 nucleotides align to TRBD2. The length of the CDR3 is 15 residues. The CDR3 sequence: CVSCLSETSGLEQFF. CDR3 nucleotide sequence: TGTGTCAGCTGCCTGTCCGAGACTAGCGGACTTGAGCAGTTCTTC.

This clonotype was seen a single time. A junction boundary mismatches the germline segment, possibly from a read error. The rearrangement uses TRBV28 and TRBJ2-7; weak D call: TRBD2 (6 bases). The CDR3 runs to 16 residues. Germline values: CDR1 MDHEN, CDR2 SYDVKM. The CDR3 spells CASRRPGTRLPYEQYF. CDR3 in DNA: TGTGCCAGCAGAAGACCCGGGACTCGTCTTCCCTATGAGCAGTACTTC. Drawing the rest from reference TRBV28 and TRBJ2-7, the complete variable domain is DVKVTQSSRYLVKRTGEKVFLECVQDMDHENMFWYRQDPGLGLRLIYFSYDVKMKEKGDIPEGYSVSREKKERFSLILESASTNQTSMYLCASRRPGTRLPYEQYFGPGTRLTVT.